Detailed here is one T cell receptor (beta chain). A second PCR of 7 to 11 cycles used a sample-barcoded 5' primer and a J-beta primer mix. TCRdb called the 5' RACE reads again in MiXCR, with one record for every CDR3 protein. Altogether about 1.4 million distinct CDR3 sequences are present, almost 60% being singletons, with the ten largest covering 6.7%. For every donor, a draw yielded around 10 milliliters of peripheral blood. The sample originates from a study of blood T cells in healthy people across ages. Sequencing was carried out using blood. The receptor's source is a man between 18 and 35 years old in good health.

The CDR3 DNA follows: TGTGCCAGCAGTCCTATCCTCGACAGCCCCTACGAGCAGTACTTC. It yields the protein CASSPILDSPYEQYF. V usage is TRBV3-1 and J usage is TRBJ2-7, with a weak D call TRBD1 (5 bases). This CDR3 spans 15 amino acids. The germline CDR1 and CDR2 sequences are LGHDT and YNNKEL (reference sequence). V was shortened by 6 bases and J by 2 bases, with 17 bases between the two germline ends.